This T cell receptor (beta chain) is from a study of shared clonotypes between healthy human individuals (dated by TCRdb to 2018 to 2021). With respect to the entire study: The cohort included three men and a couple of women between 18 and 49 years of age. To estimate repertoire size and how much clonotypes are shared between individuals, the study performed deep sequencing of blood TCR repertoires from a few healthy adults. Different laboratories and diverse techniques were used to prepare libraries and sequence TCR repertoires, to increase sequencing depth and limit assay-specific biases. Leukapheresis yielded between about 0.94 and 8.9 billion PBMCs per donor. The paper as a whole reports these results and caveats: Only blood was sampled, and tissue TCR repertoires likely differ from those in blood. Based on pairwise subsampling, the degree of clonotype sharing among donors was expected to be affected by sequencing depth. The genetic and exposure-history diversity represented was limited by the small number of donors.

This clone was observed a single time. Its antigen remains unidentified. Qualities for individual bases were not recorded, and no much larger clone is one base off. TCR CDR3 regions were amplified from genomic DNA by multiplex PCR using the deep immunoSEQ assay. Genomic DNA extracted from each cell subset was distributed evenly over all wells of several immunoSEQ 96-well plates, and each plate served as one replicate. For unsorted PBMC, each replicate PCR was loaded with approximately 300 ng genomic DNA, equivalent to 30,000 or so T cell genomes. Ten immunoSEQ deep assay plates were used to sequence unsorted PBMC genomic DNA. Purified libraries were measured with a Qubit 3.0 fluorometer, size-checked on a Bioanalyzer 2100, and measured again with the KAPA Library Quantification kit. Every immunoSEQ 96-well plate was sequenced on a separate single-read 150-cycle Illumina NextSeq 550 flow cell. Under the source paper's analysis protocol: Because only junctional sequences without quality scores were contained in the immunoSEQ output, filtering matching that applied to full-length reads could not be performed. Sequences were annotated with PyIR, a Python wrapper for IgBLAST v1.9, and V/J genes and CDR3 were assigned using IMGT germline references. Reads were removed for weak V/J assignments (E-value above 1e-6), missing CDR3, stop codons, out-of-frame junctions, or ambiguous translated residues. A V3J clonotype was defined by an identical inferred V gene, J gene, and CDR3 amino acid sequence. Percentage overlap between repertoires was calculated by dividing the number of shared unique clonotypes by the size of the smaller repertoire. Three approaches were used to assess repertoire richness: RTK rarefaction, the Chao1 estimator, and Recon v2.1 estimates of unobserved clonotypes. Entries here come from immuneACCESS through TCRdb and include only in-frame sequences with V and J called. Some clones fail to appear in such tables; in the studies checked, an unresolved V gene covers under half of the shortfall, and the cause of the remainder is unknown. D and trimming come from the DNA, and the V and J calls and clone size come from that table. The sample table holds about 530,000 clones, of which 60% to 80% were seen once. Around 12% of the sample lies in the top ten.

The donors were healthy, HIV-negative adults with no recently reported acute infections or vaccinations. Every donor was a Caucasian adult living in Nashville, Tennessee, USA. For unsorted samples, 84 million or so PBMCs were counted, and genomic DNA was extracted using the QIAamp DNA Blood Mini kit. Blood was collected by leukapheresis, and PBMCs were isolated by Ficoll-Histopaque density gradient centrifugation and then cryopreserved in liquid nitrogen vapor phase. The CDR3 sequence holds 14 residues, the cysteine and phenylalanine included. Only the CDR3 portion is preserved as DNA: 42 bases, with reading frame beginning at the first base. V is reduced by 7 bases and J by 2 bases, leaving a spacing of 13 bases between them. The germline V gene yields KGHSH for CDR1 and LQKENI for CDR2.

The TCR originated in a woman aged 40 to 50 in good health. Some clones in this sample may be carry-over from other donors' samples. Recombination joined TRBV18 with TRBJ2-3; the D segment cannot be called with confidence. The material sequenced was PBMCs. The base sequence is TGTGCCAGCTTAGCCGGGTCCTACACAGATACGCAGTATTTT. It codes for CASLAGSYTDTQYF.